This record looks at one T cell receptor (beta chain) sequence and its context. Which antigen it targets is not known. No much larger clonotype is one base removed from it; base qualities were not supplied. The sample belongs to a study of shared clonotypes between healthy human individuals (dated by TCRdb to 2018 to 2020). Context from the whole study: The cohort included a few men and a couple of women between 18 and 49 years of age. For each donor, CD4 naive and CD4 memory were each given three plates, CD8 naive was given two plates, and CD8 memory was given one plate. Blood TCR repertoires of a handful of healthy adults were deeply sequenced to estimate repertoire size and the extent of clonotype sharing between individuals. To increase sequencing depth and limit assay-specific biases, different laboratories used diverse techniques to prepare libraries and sequence TCR repertoires. Each donor's leukapheresis produced roughly between about 0.8 and 10 billion PBMCs.

The donors were healthy, HIV-negative adults who had no recently reported acute infections or vaccinations. All donors were Caucasian adults living in Nashville, Tennessee, USA. CD4+ T cells were enriched through magnetic negative selection, after which naive cells were positively selected on CD45RA and the remaining negative fraction served as the memory subset. Blood was obtained by leukapheresis, after which PBMCs were separated by Ficoll-Histopaque density gradient centrifugation and cryopreserved in liquid nitrogen vapor phase. Analytical flow cytometry was used to check the purity and quantity of each magnetically sorted T cell population. From each sorted fraction, genomic DNA was isolated and quantified by UV absorbance on a Nanodrop 2000c. The study at large found these results: The small number of donors limited the genetic and exposure-history diversity represented. Naive subsets generally had larger estimated clonotype richness than memory subsets. Based on pairwise subsampling, the degree of clonotype sharing among donors was expected to be affected by sequencing depth. Compared with non-shared clonotypes, the clonotypes found in all four sorted-subset donors had higher generation probabilities. Rarefaction of sorted-subset datasets indicated incomplete sequencing despite the large sequencing depth. Across four donors, approximately 4.6% of naive CD4, approximately 3.6% of naive CD8, 2.3% of memory CD4, and approximately 0.4% of memory CD8 clonotypes were shared. Only blood was sampled, and tissue TCR repertoires likely differ from those in blood.

TCR CDR3 regions were amplified from genomic DNA by multiplex PCR using the deep immunoSEQ assay. For each cell subset, the extracted genomic DNA was distributed evenly across all wells of several immunoSEQ 96-well plates, and each plate served as one replicate. For sorted subsets, each replicate PCR was loaded with about 200 ng genomic DNA, equivalent to approximately 27,000 T cell genomes. The purified libraries were quantified using a Qubit 3.0 fluorometer, sized with a Bioanalyzer 2100, and then quantified again using the KAPA Library Quantification kit. Each immunoSEQ 96-well plate was sequenced on its own single-read 150-cycle Illumina NextSeq 550 flow cell. Per the source publication's procedure: The immunoSEQ output contained only junctional sequences without quality scores, so filtering could not match that applied to full-length reads. Sequences were annotated with PyIR, a Python wrapper for IgBLAST v1.9, using IMGT germline references to assign V/J genes and CDR3. Reads were removed for weak V/J assignments (E-value above 1e-6), missing CDR3, stop codons, out-of-frame junctions, or ambiguous translated residues. V3J clonotypes were defined as sequences sharing an identical inferred V gene, J gene, and CDR3 amino acid sequence. To compute the percentage overlap between repertoires, the number of shared unique clonotypes was divided by the size of the smaller repertoire. Richness of each repertoire was evaluated using RTK rarefaction, the Chao1 estimator, and Recon v2.1 estimates of unobserved clonotypes. OLGA was used to compute generation probabilities for all TCRbeta clonotypes that the gDNA method yielded from a few donors. What TCRdb holds here is the immuneACCESS table cut down to in-frame rearrangements. Part of the clones is not present; checked against another copy, under half of the missing clones reflect an unresolved V gene, and the others are unexplained. V and J calls and clone size are copied from that table; D and trimming were computed from the DNA. The sample table contains about 1 million clones; only one count was recorded for approximately 72% of them. 1.2% to 1.5% of the sample belongs to the ten largest clones.

Inclusive of the bounding cysteine and phenylalanine, the CDR3 is 14 residues long. Here the CDR3 DNA is all that survives: 42 bases in frame from base 1. The germline V gene (reference sequence) yields WNHNN for CDR1 and SYGVQD for CDR2. V is pruned by 6 bases and J by 4 bases, leaving 3 bases of the junction without a gene match. Sequenced input: memory CD4+ T cells sorted from blood. This sample's cell subset or site label indicates: CD45RA-negative fraction. The chain couples TRBV10-1 to TRBJ2-3; 11 bases in the middle match TRBD2. The receptor was derived from a man younger than 35 in good health. The DNA sequence is as follows: TGCGCCAGCAGGCAACTAGCGGGAGCAGATACGCAGTATTTT. Its translation is CASRQLAGADTQYF.